Listed here is a single T cell receptor beta chain. This specimen belongs to a study of T cell responses to AZD1222 COVID-19 vaccine. Data came from immunoSEQ multiplex PCR; TCRdb stores just in-frame clones and leaves some out. The sample records some 180,000 clones, 80% to 95% being singletons. This CDR3 spans 18 amino acids. Trimming at V came to 6 bases and at J to 1 base, leaving 12 bases not matched to a gene. In germline, CDR1 is LNHDA, CDR2 SQIVND (reference sequence). The chain employs TRBV19 and TRBJ2-6, with 7 positions matching TRBD1. Source: peripheral blood, taken 28 days after the second dose of the MenACWY control vaccine. The sequence was collected from an adult who received the MenACWY meningococcal vaccine as a control. In DNA, the CDR3 is TGTGCCAGTAGGCCCGGACAGGTCGGAAGATCTGGGGCCAACGTCCTGACTTTC. This sequence encodes CASRPGQVGRSGANVLTF.